The 32 T cell receptor beta chains listed next were all sequenced from one sample in a study of blood T cell repertoires in COVID-19. The protocol was immunoSEQ multiplex PCR, while the TCRdb copy is restricted to in-frame clones and leaves out a portion. The table shows roughly 20,000 clones, with 80% to 95% occurring only once. Sequenced input: peripheral blood. These receptors were obtained from a man in his 70s with active COVID-19.

This chain joins TRBV18 and TRBJ2-6; 8 nucleotides match TRBD1. Germline V gene data show CDR1 as KGHSH and CDR2 as LQKENI. The V gene end was trimmed by 6 bases and the J gene end by 0 bases; junction bases not matched to a gene: 10. The CDR3 loop spans 18 amino acids. DNA for the CDR3: TGTGCCAGCTCGCCAATGACAGGGGCTCTCTCTGGGGCCAACGTCCTGACTTTC. The encoded protein is CASSPMTGALSGANVLTF.

The gene calls are TRBV28 and TRBJ1-3, with a tentative D call TRBD1 (6 bases). Trimming took off 3 bases at V and 3 bases at J, with 12 bases between the two ends. The length of the CDR3 is 15 residues. Germline assignment: CDR1 MDHEN and CDR2 SYDVKM. CDR3 in DNA: TGTGCCAGCAGTTTGCGGGGGGCGCTTGGAAACACCATATATTTT. It encodes CASSLRGALGNTIYF.

The rearrangement joins TRBV5-1 to TRBJ1-1; 7 nucleotides agree with TRBD1. CDR1 is SGHRS, CDR2 YFSETQ, per germline. This CDR3 region has 15 residues. The V segment lost 3 bases and the J segment 0 bases; nucleotides outside the gene matches: 5. CDR3 region: CASSSKTGLNTEAFF. As DNA, the CDR3 is TGCGCCAGCAGCTCCAAGACAGGGTTGAACACTGAAGCTTTCTTT.

This clone has just one count. The V gene is TRBV3-1 (or the pseudogene TRBV3-2), the J gene TRBJ1-5; 8 bases fit TRBD1. Germline lookup yields CDR1 LGHDT and CDR2 YNNKEL (reference sequence). The V and J ends lost 1 base and 6 bases, in that order; junction bases with no gene match: 2. The CDR3 has 14 residues. As DNA, the CDR3 is TGTGCCAGCAGCCAAGGGACAGGGATTCAGCCCCAGCATTTT. Encoded protein: CASSQGTGIQPQHF.

The CDR3 nucleotides read TGTGCCAGCAGCCCCCGACTCCGGGGGGGTCAAGAGACCCAGTACTTC. Protein: CASSPRLRGGQETQYF. The chain combines TRBV7-2 with TRBJ2-5; 8 nucleotides align to TRBD2. This CDR3 contains 16 residues. Germline lookup yields CDR1 SGHTA and CDR2 FQGNSA. V dropped 5 bases and J dropped 2; count of bases not matched to a gene: 10.

In DNA, the CDR3 is TGTGCCATCAGTGGAAAGGGGTTGGGGGAGCAGTTCTTC. This gives the protein CAISGKGLGEQFF. The chain uses TRBV10-3 and TRBJ2-1, with D possibly matching TRBD1 (5 bases). The germline V and J ends were trimmed by 4 bases and 10 bases, with 14 bases remaining between them. Germline assignment: CDR1 ENHRY and CDR2 SYGVKD. There are 13 residues in the CDR3.

The chain couples TRBV4-3 to TRBJ2-7, with 7 bases fitting TRBD1. CDR1 is LGHNA and CDR2 is YSLEER in the germline V gene. The CDR3 contains 15 residues. J was trimmed by 3 bases and V by 0 bases; bases with no gene match: 5. The CDR3 loop is CASSQDRGQHYEQYF. As DNA, the CDR3 is TGCGCCAGCAGCCAAGATAGGGGACAGCACTACGAGCAGTACTTC.

The chain links TRBV5-1 to TRBJ1-1; the match to TRBD1 covers 8 bases. The CDR3 has 14 residues. Unmatched junction bases numbered 7, after V lost 4 bases and J lost 5 bases. Germline CDR1 reads SGHRS; CDR2 reads YFSETQ. CDR3 sequence reads: CASSGGQGGTEAFF. The CDR3 bases are TGCGCCAGCAGCGGAGGACAGGGAGGAACTGAAGCTTTCTTT.

The rearrangement uses TRBV27 and TRBJ1-1; D is ambiguous. Germline-derived CDR1 and CDR2 are MNHEY and SMNVEV (reference sequence). The CDR3 contains 13 residues. Deletions cut 1 base from V and 1 base from J, with 4 bases between. The CDR3, as DNA: TGTGCCAGCAGTTTATACGGGAACACTGAAGCTTTCTTT. Its translation: CASSLYGNTEAFF.

The chain uses TRBV9 and TRBJ1-1; 10 bases fit TRBD1. The CDR3 has 18 residues. V lost 0 bases, J lost 0 bases, and 8 bases stayed unmatched. CDR1 and CDR2 (germline): SGDLS, YYNGEE. The CDR3 spells CASSVALTGGEVNTEAFF. The CDR3 DNA follows: TGTGCCAGCAGCGTAGCTTTGACAGGGGGCGAGGTGAACACTGAAGCTTTCTTT.

The chain links TRBV4-3 to TRBJ1-2, with TRBD1 matching over 7 bases. Germline V lookup: CDR1 LGHNA, CDR2 YSLEER. This CDR3 spans 15 amino acids. V lost 0 bases, J lost 2 bases, and 3 bases stayed unmatched. The CDR3 protein is CASSQDRQGNYGYTF. As DNA, the CDR3 is TGCGCCAGCAGCCAAGATAGACAGGGCAACTATGGCTACACCTTC.

This chain uses TRBV6-5 with TRBJ1-1, with 7 nucleotides matching TRBD1. The germline gives CDR1 MNHEY, CDR2 SVGAGI. The CDR3 has 12 amino acids. Unmatched junction bases numbered 2, after V lost 10 bases and J lost 0 bases. This CDR3 is CAIQGLNTEAFF. CDR3 in DNA: TGTGCCATACAGGGGCTGAACACTGAAGCTTTCTTT.

This clone appeared once. The rearrangement joins TRBV6-2 or TRBV6-3 to TRBJ1-3; D unresolved. Germline lookup yields CDR1 MNHEY and CDR2 SVGEGT. Trimming took off 4 bases at V and 7 bases at J, with 17 bases between the two ends. There are 15 residues in the CDR3. CDR3 DNA sequence: TGTGCCAGCAGTTCCCTTAGCGGAACGGGGAACACCATATATTTT. It yields the protein CASSSLSGTGNTIYF.

The chain recombines TRBV14 with TRBJ2-1, with D uncertain. The CDR3 consists of 15 residues. The V gene's germline CDR1 is SGHDN and CDR2 FVKESK. V shed 4 bases and J shed 6 bases, with 16 bases lying between them. CDR3 loop: CASSPVPGSGNEQFF. The CDR3 DNA reads as TGTGCCAGCAGCCCCGTCCCGGGTTCGGGCAATGAGCAGTTCTTC.

This chain joins TRBV7-2 and TRBJ1-1; D remains unclear. Trimming pared 1 base from V and 4 bases from J, leaving 7 bases between. The CDR3 is 13 amino acids. Germline CDR1 and CDR2: SGHTA and FQGNSA. CDR3 bases: TGTGCCAGCAGCTTAGGTTTAGTCACTGAAGCTTTCTTT. Translating gives CASSLGLVTEAFF.

This rearrangement joins TRBV4-1 to TRBJ2-4; weak D call: TRBD2 (5 bases). Germline V gives CDR1 MGHRA, CDR2 YSYEKL. The CDR3 is 14 amino acids. Between the trimmed V and J ends, which lost 4 bases and 6 bases, there was a span of 13 bases. The CDR3 DNA sequence: TGCGCCAGCAGCCCTCCAGGACGGGGAAACATTCAGTACTTC. It yields the protein CASSPPGRGNIQYF.

V gene TRBV19 combines with J gene TRBJ2-2; TRBD2 aligns across 8 bases. Germline V gene lookup returns CDR1 LNHDA and CDR2 SQIVND (reference sequence). There are 16 residues in the CDR3. Germline trimming cut 3 bases from V and 4 bases from J; bases unmatched to any gene: 7. The CDR3 loop reads CASSILLAGSTGELFF. For the CDR3, the DNA is TGTGCCAGTAGTATCTTGCTAGCGGGTAGCACCGGGGAGCTGTTTTTT.

V is TRBV11-2 and J is TRBJ2-3; TRBD1 matches 7 bases. CDR3 size: 16 residues. Germline-derived CDR1 and CDR2 are SGHAT and FQNNGV. V shed 4 bases and J 1 base; nucleotides not matched to a gene: 8. The CDR3 spells CASSSLQGFGTDTQYF. The CDR3 coding sequence is TGTGCCAGCAGCTCCCTACAGGGGTTCGGCACAGATACGCAGTATTTT.

V gene TRBV5-8 combines with J gene TRBJ1-1, with 9 bases identical to TRBD1. The CDR3 is 14 amino acids. Trimming cost V 5 bases and J 3 bases; bases outside gene matches: 5. Germline V gene data show CDR1 as SGHTS and CDR2 as YDEGEE. Here the CDR3 DNA reads TGTGCCAGCAGTTCACAGGGGGCTTACACTGAAGCTTTCTTT. This codes for CASSSQGAYTEAFF. The whole variable domain, filled in from reference TRBV5-8 and TRBJ1-1, reads EAGVTQSPTHLIKTRGQQATLRCSPISGHTSVYWYQQALGLGLQFLLWYDEGEERNRGNFPPRFSGRQFPNYSSELNVNALELEDSALYLCASSSQGAYTEAFFGQGTRLTVV.

This chain uses TRBV7-9 with TRBJ1-6; a possible D gene is TRBD1 (5 bases). CDR1 is SEHNR and CDR2 is FQNEAQ in the germline V gene (reference sequence). Trimming took off 4 bases at V and 10 bases at J, with 20 bases between the two ends. This CDR3 spans 16 amino acids. CDR3 region: CASSSSGAGLESPLHF. DNA for the CDR3: TGTGCCAGCAGCTCCTCAGGCGCAGGGCTGGAATCACCCCTCCACTTT.

The rearrangement uses TRBV28 and TRBJ2-2; TRBD1 aligns across 7 bases. The V segment lost 5 bases and the J segment 4 bases; nucleotides outside the gene matches: 16. The CDR3 is made up of 18 amino acids. The germline CDR1 and CDR2 sequences are MDHEN and SYDVKM. The CDR3 loop is CASSVPGQSSLLTGELFF. The DNA of the CDR3 is TGTGCCAGCAGTGTTCCGGGACAGAGTTCACTTCTCACCGGGGAGCTGTTTTTT.

CDR3 nucleotides: TGTGCCAGCAGCTCAAGGCGGGGAAGCTACGAGCAGTACTTC. This encodes CASSSRRGSYEQYF. The chain joins TRBV7-2 to TRBJ2-7; possible D gene TRBD2, 6 bases. This CDR3 contains 14 residues. Germline V gives CDR1 SGHTA, CDR2 FQGNSA. V was cut by 4 bases and J by 3 bases, with 13 bases left in between.

The rearrangement links TRBV10-3 to TRBJ2-5; tentative D call: TRBD1 (5 bases). Trimming pared 8 bases from V and 2 bases from J, leaving 9 bases between. Germline CDR1 reads ENHRY; CDR2 reads SYGVKD. The length of the CDR3 is 12 residues. CDR3 protein: CAIGRQQETQYF. In DNA form, the CDR3 reads TGTGCCATCGGAAGACAGCAAGAGACCCAGTACTTC.

As concerns this clone: One end of the junction is discordant with germline, which a read error may explain. This sequence joins TRBV4-2 and TRBJ2-2, with TRBD2 matching 10 bases. The CDR3 runs to 16 residues. Germline values: CDR1 LGHNA, CDR2 YNFKEQ. In DNA, the CDR3 is TGTGCCAGCAGTCAAGGAGCGGGGGGGTTGAGCGGGGAGCTGTTTTTT. Translating it yields CASSQGAGGLSGELFF.

CDR3 DNA sequence: TGCGCCAGCAGTGAGTCGCTAGCGGGAGGCACAGATACGCAGTATTTT. Translating it yields CASSESLAGGTDTQYF. V is TRBV10-1 and J is TRBJ2-3; 10 positions match TRBD2. The CDR3 loop spans 16 amino acids. The germline gives CDR1 WNHNN, CDR2 SYGVQD (reference sequence). After removal of 0 bases from V and 1 base from J, the junction contained 1 base not matched to a gene.

The chain couples TRBV11-2 to TRBJ2-3; 7 bases map to TRBD1. V gave up 1 base and J gave up 14 bases; unmatched junction bases: 12. CDR3 length: 14 amino acids. The germline V gene encodes CDR1 SGHAT and CDR2 FQNNGV. The CDR3 DNA follows: TGTGCCAGCAGCTTAGTGAGGGGGACAGACCTCCGGTATTTT. Translating gives CASSLVRGTDLRYF. The full variable domain, completed using reference TRBV11-2 and TRBJ2-3, is EAGVAQSPRYKIIEKRQSVAFWCNPISGHATLYWYQQILGQGPKLLIQFQNNGVVDDSQLPKDRFSAERLKGVDSTLKIQPAKLEDSAVYLCASSLVRGTDLRYFGPGTRLTVL.

The chain uses TRBV9 and TRBJ1-4, with D perhaps matching TRBD1 (6 bases). The CDR3 totals 16 residues. Trimming stripped 5 bases from V and 4 bases from J, with 18 bases between. Germline V gives CDR1 SGDLS, CDR2 YYNGEE. The DNA of the CDR3 is TGTGCCAGCAGTTCCCGGTCGGGGGGCGTTAATGAAAAACTGTTTTTT. Translation: CASSSRSGGVNEKLFF.

This chain connects TRBV7-9 to TRBJ2-2; 9 bases are shared with TRBD1. The V gene's germline CDR1 is SEHNR and CDR2 FQNEAQ (reference sequence). The CDR3 sequence is 17 residues long. The V gene end was trimmed by 1 base and the J gene end by 3 bases; junction bases not matched to a gene: 6. CDR3 in DNA: TGTGCCAGCAGCTTAGAATGGGGACAGGGATACACCGGGGAGCTGTTTTTT. Its translation: CASSLEWGQGYTGELFF. Based on the CDR3 plus reference TRBV7-9 and TRBJ2-2, the full variable domain is DTGVSQNPRHKITKRGQNVTFRCDPISEHNRLYWYRQTLGQGPEFLTYFQNEAQLEKSRLLSDRFSAERPKGSFSTLEIQRTEQGDSAMYLCASSLEWGQGYTGELFFGEGSRLTVL.

This clone turned up a few times. This chain joins TRBV7-9 and TRBJ2-4, with TRBD1 matching over 7 bases. The CDR3 length is 13 residues. CDR1 SEHNR and CDR2 FQNEAQ come from the germline V gene (reference sequence). V trimming: 4 bases; J trimming: 9 bases; junction bases outside the gene matches: 6. In DNA, the CDR3 is TGTGCCAGCAGCTCAGACAGGGAGAGCATTCAGTACTTC. The encoded protein is CASSSDRESIQYF.

As for this clone: This same CDR3 is encoded by further DNA sequences in the sample. The rearrangement joins TRBV7-9 to TRBJ1-1, with TRBD1 matching 7 bases. CDR1 and CDR2 from the germline V gene are SEHNR and FQNEAQ (reference sequence). This CDR3 is 14 amino acids long. J was trimmed by 5 bases and V by 1 base; bases with no gene match: 4. Here the CDR3 DNA reads TGTGCCAGCAGCTTAGAGGGCAGGGGGACTGAAGCTTTCTTT. It translates to CASSLEGRGTEAFF.

The rearrangement joins TRBV28 to TRBJ1-6, with no clear D. CDR1 is MDHEN, CDR2 SYDVKM, per germline. V was clipped by 5 bases and J by 6 bases, with 8 bases between them. The CDR3 has 13 residues. DNA of the CDR3: TGTGCCAGCAGTCCCGGAGTTAATTCACCCCTCCACTTT. Residues: CASSPGVNSPLHF.

The V call is TRBV4-2, the J call TRBJ2-2; 10 bases fit TRBD1. The J segment lost 7 bases and the V segment lost 3 bases, leaving 5 bases of the junction unmatched. Germline CDR1 is LGHNA and CDR2 is YNFKEQ. The CDR3 consists of 15 residues. The chain's CDR3 is CASSQETGGIGELFF. The CDR3 DNA reads TGTGCCAGCAGCCAGGAGACAGGGGGCATCGGGGAGCTGTTTTTT.